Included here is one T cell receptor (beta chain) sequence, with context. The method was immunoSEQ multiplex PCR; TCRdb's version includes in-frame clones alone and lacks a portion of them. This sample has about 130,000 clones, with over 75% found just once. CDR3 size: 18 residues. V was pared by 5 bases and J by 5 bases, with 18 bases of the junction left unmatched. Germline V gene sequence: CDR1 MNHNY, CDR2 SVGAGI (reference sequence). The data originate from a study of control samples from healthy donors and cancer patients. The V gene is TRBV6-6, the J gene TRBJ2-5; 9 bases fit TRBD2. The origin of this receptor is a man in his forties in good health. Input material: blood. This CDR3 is CASSPTVSGGTSRETQYF. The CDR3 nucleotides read TGTGCCAGCAGTCCCACCGTCAGCGGGGGGACATCTAGGGAGACCCAGTACTTC.